This is a list of T cell receptor beta chains from one sample in a study of blood T cell repertoires in COVID-19. The data were produced by immunoSEQ multiplex PCR, yet TCRdb's version contains in-frame clones alone and is incomplete. The table has about 100,000 clones, more than 90% seen once. Material for sequencing was peripheral blood. The receptors here all came from a woman between 50 and 59 years old with COVID-19, enrolled during active disease. Each CDR3 is given with its conserved first and last residue. The D gene is left open where the match is weak. Size values are once, few and many counts, or a class for expanded clones, and some rows have none.

>TRBV7-2|TRBJ2-1|-|-
CASSSTPLYNEQFF
TGTGCCAGTTCGAGCACCCCCCTATACAATGAGCAGTTCTTC
>TRBV10-3|TRBJ1-3|-|-
CAAGDTLAGNTIYF
TGTGCCGCCGGTGACACCCTGGCAGGAAACACCATATATTTT
>TRBV5-1|TRBJ1-2|TRBD1|-
CASSFLDGQGDGYTF
TGCGCCAGCAGCTTCCTTGATGGACAGGGCGATGGCTACACCTTC
>TRBV19|TRBJ2-3|TRBD2|once
CASTVGLATDTQYF
TGTGCCAGTACCGTGGGACTAGCGACAGATACGCAGTATTTT
>TRBV28|TRBJ1-1|-|-
CASSSEDTEAFF
TGTGCCAGCAGTTCGGAGGACACTGAAGCTTTCTTT
>TRBV7-2|TRBJ1-1|-|few
CASSLARVGGTEAFF
TGTGCCAGCAGCTTAGCGCGGGTAGGGGGCACTGAAGCTTTCTTT
>TRBV5-1|TRBJ1-3|-|few
CASSLGRASGNTIYF
TGCGCCAGCAGCTTGGGCAGGGCCTCTGGAAACACCATATATTTT
>TRBV6-5|TRBJ1-2|-|-
CASSSGTSSYGYTF
TGTGCCAGCAGTTCCGGGACATCGTCCTATGGCTACACCTTC
>TRBV11-2|TRBJ2-1|TRBD2|-
CASSASGGLNEQFF
TGTGCCAGCAGCGCTAGCGGGGGACTCAATGAGCAGTTCTTC
>TRBV3-1/TRBV3-2|TRBJ1-5|-|-
CASSQVGGVGDSNQPQHF
TGTGCCAGCAGCCAAGTGGGGGGGGTCGGGGATAGCAATCAGCCCCAGCATTTT
>TRBV2|TRBJ1-2|-|-
CASTESQGIGYTF
TGTGCCAGCACCGAGTCACAGGGAATAGGCTACACCTTC
>TRBV5-6|TRBJ1-3|-|once
CASSYPRGGTSGNTIYF
TGTGCCAGCAGCTATCCCCGGGGTGGAACCTCTGGAAACACCATATATTTT
>TRBV5-1|TRBJ2-1|TRBD2|once
CASSSTSGGYNEQFF
TGCGCCAGCAGCTCGACTAGCGGGGGGTACAATGAGCAGTTCTTC
>TRBV7-7|TRBJ1-6|-|-
CASSLETGNSPLHF
TGTGCCAGCAGCTTAGAGACGGGAAATTCACCCCTCCACTTT
>TRBV5-1|TRBJ2-3|-|-
CASSPGGPTDTQYF
TGCGCCAGCAGCCCCGGGGGGCCCACAGATACGCAGTATTTT
>TRBV27|TRBJ1-2|TRBD1|-
CASRWGDSSYGYTF
TGTGCCAGCAGGTGGGGGGACAGCTCATATGGCTACACCTTC
>TRBV5-1|TRBJ2-1|TRBD2|-
CASSFLTPGLATYNEQFF
TGCGCCAGCAGCTTCCTAACCCCTGGACTAGCGACCTACAATGAGCAGTTCTTC
>TRBV7-6|TRBJ2-1|-|once
CASSLAGQTLYYNEQFF
TGTGCCAGCAGCTTAGCCGGACAGACCCTTTATTACAATGAGCAGTTCTTC
>TRBV4-3|TRBJ1-1|-|-
CASSQTANTEAFF
TGCGCCAGCAGCCAGACAGCGAACACTGAAGCTTTCTTT
>TRBV11-3|TRBJ2-1|TRBD2|-
CASSPGGTNNEQFF
TGTGCCAGCAGCCCCGGGGGGACTAACAATGAGCAGTTCTTC
>TRBV24-1|TRBJ2-5|-|-
CATSAMAAGPPGKETQYF
TGTGCCACCAGTGCCATGGCGGCGGGTCCCCCGGGAAAAGAGACCCAGTACTTC
>TRBV15|TRBJ1-4|-|-
CATSRDRGREKLFF
TGTGCCACCAGCAGAGACAGGGGACGCGAAAAACTGTTTTTT
>TRBV9|TRBJ2-1|TRBD1|-
CASSVDPGQGVRNEQFF
TGTGCCAGCAGCGTAGACCCGGGACAGGGGGTAAGGAATGAGCAGTTCTTC
>TRBV6-1|TRBJ1-2|TRBD1|-
CASSEGTGGEGDYGYTF
TGTGCCAGCAGTGAAGGGACAGGGGGCGAGGGGGACTATGGCTACACCTTC
>TRBV6-5|TRBJ1-2|-|-
CASRPRAAGGYTF
TGTGCCAGCAGGCCTCGGGCAGCGGGTGGCTACACCTTC
>TRBV11-3|TRBJ2-7|-|-
CASSLVAGFGLSYEQYF
TGTGCCAGCAGCTTAGTCGCAGGGTTCGGTTTATCCTACGAGCAGTACTTC
>TRBV5-1|TRBJ2-1|-|-
CASSGGAGNEQFF
TGCGCCAGCAGCGGGGGGGCCGGGAATGAGCAGTTCTTC
>TRBV19|TRBJ1-2|-|few
CASSIVRKGGYTF
TGTGCCAGTAGTATTGTCAGGAAAGGCGGCTACACCTTC
>TRBV12-2|TRBJ1-4|-|-
CASRPRCSYLGEKLFF
TGTGCAAGTCGCCCTAGGTGCTCCTACCTCGGGGAAAAACTGTTTTTT
>TRBV28|TRBJ1-1|-|once
CASGRGLNTEAFF
TGTGCCAGCGGGAGGGGCTTGAACACTGAAGCTTTCTTT
>TRBV2|TRBJ2-7|-|-
CASSGLNPYEQYF
TGTGCCAGCAGTGGACTGAATCCCTACGAGCAGTACTTC
>TRBV5-6|TRBJ1-2|TRBD1|-
CASSPTGNYGYTF
TGTGCCAGCAGCCCGACAGGGAACTATGGCTACACCTTC
>TRBV19|TRBJ1-1|TRBD1|-
CASTPDRASAEAFF
TGTGCCAGTACCCCGGACAGGGCAAGTGCTGAAGCTTTCTTT
>TRBV4-3|TRBJ1-2|-|-
CASSQTPGSYGYTF
TGCGCCAGCAGCCAAACCCCAGGGTCTTATGGCTACACCTTC
>TRBV28|TRBJ1-5|TRBD1|-
CASSFGSGRGRPYSNQPQHF
TGTGCCAGCAGTTTCGGTTCGGGCAGGGGGCGGCCGTATAGCAATCAGCCCCAGCATTTT
>TRBV12-3/TRBV12-4|TRBJ2-1|-|-
CASSLGAGEQFF
TGTGCCAGCAGTTTGGGGGCCGGGGAGCAGTTCTTC
>TRBV14|TRBJ1-5|-|-
CASSNKAGQPQHF
TGTGCCAGCAGCAACAAGGCGGGTCAGCCCCAGCATTTT
>TRBV27|TRBJ2-7|TRBD1|-
CASSFYSDRVPYEQYF
TGTGCCAGCAGTTTTTACTCAGACAGGGTCCCCTACGAGCAGTACTTC
>TRBV11-3|TRBJ2-3|TRBD2|-
CASSPHGGDTQYF
TGTGCCAGCAGCCCCCACGGGGGGGATACGCAGTATTTT
>TRBV29-1|TRBJ1-1|TRBD1|-
CSVPDRGRRAFF
TGCAGCGTTCCAGACAGGGGGCGGAGAGCTTTCTTT
>TRBV14|TRBJ2-7|-|-
CASSQDSGSYSYEQYF
TGTGCCAGCAGCCAAGATAGCGGCAGTTACAGCTACGAGCAGTACTTC
>TRBV11-2|TRBJ1-4|TRBD1|few
CASSPGTGTNEKLFF
TGTGCCAGCAGCCCTGGGACAGGGACTAATGAAAAACTGTTTTTT
>TRBV2|TRBJ2-7|TRBD1|-
CASSIGTGTYEQYF
TGTGCCAGCAGTATCGGGACAGGGACCTACGAGCAGTACTTC
>TRBV28|TRBJ2-7|TRBD1|once
CASSPPGTGHGYEQYF
TGTGCCAGCAGTCCACCCGGGACAGGGCACGGCTACGAGCAGTACTTC
>TRBV19|TRBJ1-5|-|-
CASRAFDYSNQPQHF
TGTGCCAGTAGGGCCTTTGACTATAGCAATCAGCCCCAGCATTTT
>TRBV7-3|TRBJ1-1|TRBD1|-
CASSLTITGGEAFF
TGTGCCAGCAGCTTAACCATAACAGGGGGCGAAGCTTTCTTT
>TRBV27|TRBJ1-6|TRBD1|-
CASSLRDSSYNSPLHF
TGTGCCAGCAGTTTACGGGACAGCTCCTATAATTCACCCCTCCACTTT
>TRBV7-6|TRBJ1-1|-|-
CASSLSGEWNTEAFF
TGTGCCAGCTCACTATCGGGAGAATGGAACACTGAAGCTTTCTTT
>TRBV29-1|TRBJ1-2|-|-
CSAPQEPNYGYTF
TGCAGCGCCCCCCAGGAACCCAACTATGGCTACACCTTC
>TRBV5-1|TRBJ2-7|TRBD1|-
CASSTPGQGAYEQYF
TGCGCCAGCAGCACCCCGGGACAGGGGGCTTACGAGCAGTACTTC
>TRBV6-5|TRBJ1-4|-|-
CASRGNGEKLFF
TGTGCCAGCAGGGGCAACGGAGAAAAACTGTTTTTT
>TRBV19|TRBJ1-5|-|-
CASARSNQPQHF
TGTGCCTCGGCGCGGAGCAATCAGCCCCAGCATTTT